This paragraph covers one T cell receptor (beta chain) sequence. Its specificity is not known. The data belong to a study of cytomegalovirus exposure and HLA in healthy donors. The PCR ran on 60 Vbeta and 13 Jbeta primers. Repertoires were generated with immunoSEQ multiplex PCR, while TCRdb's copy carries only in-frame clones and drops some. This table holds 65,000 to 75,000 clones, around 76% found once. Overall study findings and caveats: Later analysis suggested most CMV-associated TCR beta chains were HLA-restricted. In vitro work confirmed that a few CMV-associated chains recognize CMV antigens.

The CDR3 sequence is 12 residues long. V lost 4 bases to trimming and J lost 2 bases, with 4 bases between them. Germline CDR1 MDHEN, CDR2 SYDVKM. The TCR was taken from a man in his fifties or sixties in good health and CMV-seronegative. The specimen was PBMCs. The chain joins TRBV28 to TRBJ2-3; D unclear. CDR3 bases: TGTGCCAGCAGTTCTAACACAGATACGCAGTATTTT. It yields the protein CASSSNTDTQYF.